The clone carrying this TCR beta chain has a single count. Its antigen is undetermined. This sample is drawn from a study of cytomegalovirus exposure and HLA in healthy donors. 60 Vbeta and 13 Jbeta primers were used in PCR. Here immunoSEQ multiplex PCR was the method, and the copy in TCRdb shows in-frame clones only, minus some. The table records around 120,000 clones, around 80% of them present only once. Study results and caveats: The classifier, whose performance was assessed in both the original and validation cohorts, reportedly diagnosed cytomegalovirus status with high specificity and sensitivity. Later analysis showed most CMV-associated TCR beta chains appearing HLA-restricted. Reported findings show TCR beta sequences accurately forecast HLA-A and HLA-B alleles in most subjects.

The CDR3 consists of 15 residues. In germline, CDR1 is LNHNV, CDR2 YYDKDF (reference sequence). The germline V and J ends were trimmed by 7 bases and 0 bases, with 13 bases remaining between them. Sequenced input: PBMCs. This chain joins TRBV15 and TRBJ1-3; tentatively, D is TRBD1 (5 bases). This receptor was taken from a female donor in good health and CMV-seropositive. CDR3 in amino acids: CATKGQPDSGNTIYF. CDR3 coding DNA: TGTGCCACCAAAGGACAACCAGACTCTGGAAACACCATATATTTT.